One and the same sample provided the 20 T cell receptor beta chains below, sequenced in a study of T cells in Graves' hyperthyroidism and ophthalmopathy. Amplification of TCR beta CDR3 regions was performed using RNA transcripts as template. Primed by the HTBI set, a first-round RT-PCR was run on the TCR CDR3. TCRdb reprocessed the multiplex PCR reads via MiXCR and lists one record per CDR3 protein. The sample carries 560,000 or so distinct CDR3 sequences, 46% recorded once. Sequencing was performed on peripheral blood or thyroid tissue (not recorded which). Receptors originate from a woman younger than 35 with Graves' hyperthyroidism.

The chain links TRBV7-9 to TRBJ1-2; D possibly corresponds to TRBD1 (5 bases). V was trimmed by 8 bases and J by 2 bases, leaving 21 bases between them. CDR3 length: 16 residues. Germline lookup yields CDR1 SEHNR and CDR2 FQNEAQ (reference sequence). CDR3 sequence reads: CASSPRRSGPNYGYTF. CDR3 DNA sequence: TGTGCCAGCTCACCAAGAAGGTCGGGACCAAACTATGGCTACACCTTC.

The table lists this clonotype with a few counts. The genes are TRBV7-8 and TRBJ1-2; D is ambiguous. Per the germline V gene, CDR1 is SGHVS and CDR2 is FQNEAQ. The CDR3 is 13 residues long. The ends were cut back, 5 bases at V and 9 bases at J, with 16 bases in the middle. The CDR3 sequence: CASSRRPYVSYTF. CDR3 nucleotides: TGTGCCAGCAGCCGGAGACCCTATGTGAGCTACACCTTC.

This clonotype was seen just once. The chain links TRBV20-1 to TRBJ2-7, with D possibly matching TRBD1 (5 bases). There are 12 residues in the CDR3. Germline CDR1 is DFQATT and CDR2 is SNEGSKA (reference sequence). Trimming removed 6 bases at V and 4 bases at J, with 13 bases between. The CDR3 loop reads CSAPVGPYEQYF. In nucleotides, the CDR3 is TGCAGTGCCCCGGTGGGGCCATACGAGCAGTACTTC.

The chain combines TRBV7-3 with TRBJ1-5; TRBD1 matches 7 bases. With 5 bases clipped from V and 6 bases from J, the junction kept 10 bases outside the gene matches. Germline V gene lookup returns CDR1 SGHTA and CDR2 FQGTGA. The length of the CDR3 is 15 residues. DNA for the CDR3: TGTGCCAGCAGCCTCGACAGGGACGAGGTTCAGCCCCAGCATTTT. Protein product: CASSLDRDEVQPQHF.

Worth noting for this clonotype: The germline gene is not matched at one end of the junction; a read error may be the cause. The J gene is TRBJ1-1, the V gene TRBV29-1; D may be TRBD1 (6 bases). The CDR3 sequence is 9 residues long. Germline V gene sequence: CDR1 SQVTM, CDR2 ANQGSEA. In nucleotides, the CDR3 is TGCAGCGTTGTTCGCGGGACACTCTTT. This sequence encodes CSVVRGTLF.

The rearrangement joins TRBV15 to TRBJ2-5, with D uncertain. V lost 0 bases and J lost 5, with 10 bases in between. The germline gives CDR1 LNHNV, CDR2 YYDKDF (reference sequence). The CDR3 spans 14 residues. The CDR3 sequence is CATSRDPGPETQYF. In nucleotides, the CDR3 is TGTGCCACCAGCAGAGATCCGGGTCCCGAGACCCAGTACTTC.

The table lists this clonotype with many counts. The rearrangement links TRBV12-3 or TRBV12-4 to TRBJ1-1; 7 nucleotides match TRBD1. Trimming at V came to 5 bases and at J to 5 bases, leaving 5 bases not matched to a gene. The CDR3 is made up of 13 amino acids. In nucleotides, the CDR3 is TGTGCCAGCAGTGACAGGGCTGGAACTGAAGCTTTCTTT. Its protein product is CASSDRAGTEAFF.

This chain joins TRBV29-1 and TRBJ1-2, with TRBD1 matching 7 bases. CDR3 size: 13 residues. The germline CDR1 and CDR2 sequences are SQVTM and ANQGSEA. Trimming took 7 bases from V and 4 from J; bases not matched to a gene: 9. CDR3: CSAAGTAAYGYTF. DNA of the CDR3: TGCAGCGCAGCCGGGACAGCCGCCTATGGCTACACCTTC.

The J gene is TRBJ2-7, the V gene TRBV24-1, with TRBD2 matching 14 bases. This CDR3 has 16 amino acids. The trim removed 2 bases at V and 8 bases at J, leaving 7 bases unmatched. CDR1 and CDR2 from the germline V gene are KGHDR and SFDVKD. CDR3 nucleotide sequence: TGTGCCACCAGTGATTCCCAGGGGACTAGCGGGGGCAAGCAGTACTTC. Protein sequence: CATSDSQGTSGGKQYF.

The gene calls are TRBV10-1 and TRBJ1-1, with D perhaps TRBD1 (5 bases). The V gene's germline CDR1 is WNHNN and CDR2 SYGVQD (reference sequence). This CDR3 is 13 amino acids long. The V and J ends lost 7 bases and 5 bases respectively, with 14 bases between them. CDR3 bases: TGCGCCAGCAAACTAGGGGAGTCTACTGAAGCTTTCTTT. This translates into CASKLGESTEAFF.

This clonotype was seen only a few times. The CDR3 region has the DNA TGCGCCAGCAGCCAAAGACAGAATTCACCCCTCCACTTT. Its translation: CASSQRQNSPLHF. The gene calls are TRBV4-3 and TRBJ1-6; tentative D call: TRBD1 (5 bases). Germline CDR1 reads LGHNA; CDR2 reads YSLEER. Between the trimmed V and J ends, which lost 2 bases and 7 bases, there was a span of 6 bases. This CDR3 is built from 13 residues.

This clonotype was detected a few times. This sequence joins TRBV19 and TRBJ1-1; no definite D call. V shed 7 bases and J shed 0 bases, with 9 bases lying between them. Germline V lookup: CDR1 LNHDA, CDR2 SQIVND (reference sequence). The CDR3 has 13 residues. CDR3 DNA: TGTGCCAGTATCGGAGATCTGAACACTGAAGCTTTCTTT. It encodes CASIGDLNTEAFF.

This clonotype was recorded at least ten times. In nucleotides, the CDR3 is TGCAGTGCTAGATTGACGTTCCGGGACACCATATATTTT. Amino acids: CSARLTFRDTIYF. The chain carries TRBV20-1 and TRBJ1-3; D remains unclear. This CDR3 has 13 amino acids. In germline, CDR1 is DFQATT, CDR2 SNEGSKA (reference sequence). Trimming removed 2 bases from V and 8 bases from J, with 13 bases in between.

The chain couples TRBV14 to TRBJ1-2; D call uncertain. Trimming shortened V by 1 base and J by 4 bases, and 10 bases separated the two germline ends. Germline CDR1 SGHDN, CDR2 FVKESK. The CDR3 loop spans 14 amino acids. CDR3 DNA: TGTGCCAGCAGCCAAGGACCCCCACTCTATGGCTACACCTTC. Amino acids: CASSQGPPLYGYTF.

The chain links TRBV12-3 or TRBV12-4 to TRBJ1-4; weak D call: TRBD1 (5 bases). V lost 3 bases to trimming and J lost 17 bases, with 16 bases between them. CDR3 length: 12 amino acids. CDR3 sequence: CASSLDGTRNFF. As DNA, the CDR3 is TGTGCCAGCAGTTTGGACGGGACGAGGAATTTTTTT.

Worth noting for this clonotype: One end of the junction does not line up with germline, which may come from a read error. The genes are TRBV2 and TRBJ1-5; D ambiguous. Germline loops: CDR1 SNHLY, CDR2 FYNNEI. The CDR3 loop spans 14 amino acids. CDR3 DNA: TGTGTCAGCAGCTTGGAGACGGGCAATCAGCCCCAGCATTTT. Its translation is CVSSLETGNQPQHF. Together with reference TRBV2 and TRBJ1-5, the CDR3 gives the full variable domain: EPEVTQTPSHQVTQMGQEVILRCVPISNHLYFYWYRQILGQKVEFLVSFYNNEISEKSEIFDDQFSVERPDGSNFTLKIRSTKLEDSAMYFCVSSLETGNQPQHFGDGTRLSIL.

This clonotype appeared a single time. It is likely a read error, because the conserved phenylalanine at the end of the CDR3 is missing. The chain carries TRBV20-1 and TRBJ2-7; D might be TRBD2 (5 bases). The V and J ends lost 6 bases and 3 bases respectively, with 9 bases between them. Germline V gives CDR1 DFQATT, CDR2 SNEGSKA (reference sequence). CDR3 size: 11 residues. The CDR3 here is CSARLNYEQYL. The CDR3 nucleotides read TGCAGTGCGAGACTAAACTACGAGCAGTACCTC.

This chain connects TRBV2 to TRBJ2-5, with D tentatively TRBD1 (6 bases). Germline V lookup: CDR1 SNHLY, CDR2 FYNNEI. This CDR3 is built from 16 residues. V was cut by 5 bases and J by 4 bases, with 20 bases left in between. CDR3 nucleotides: TGTGCCAGCAGTCCCCCCGGACAGCCGGGGTCAGAGACCCAGTACTTC. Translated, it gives CASSPPGQPGSETQYF.

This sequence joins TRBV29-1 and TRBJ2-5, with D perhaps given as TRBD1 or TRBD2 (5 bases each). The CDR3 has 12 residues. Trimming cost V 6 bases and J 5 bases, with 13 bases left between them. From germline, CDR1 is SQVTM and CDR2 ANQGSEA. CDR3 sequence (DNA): TGCAGCGTCCCCCGGGGCGCGGAGACCCAGTACTTC. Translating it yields CSVPRGAETQYF. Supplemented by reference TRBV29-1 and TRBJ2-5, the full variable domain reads SAVISQKPSRDICQRGTSLTIQCQVDSQVTMMFWYRQQPGQSLTLIATANQGSEATYESGFVIDKFPISRPNLTFSTLTVSNMSPEDSSIYLCSVPRGAETQYFGPGTRLLVL.

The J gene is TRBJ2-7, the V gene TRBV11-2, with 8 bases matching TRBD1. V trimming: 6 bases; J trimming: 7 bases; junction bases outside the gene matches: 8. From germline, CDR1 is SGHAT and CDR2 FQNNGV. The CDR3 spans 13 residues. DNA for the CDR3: TGTGCCAGCAGGAAAGACAGGGGATGGGAGCAGTACTTC. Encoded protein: CASRKDRGWEQYF.